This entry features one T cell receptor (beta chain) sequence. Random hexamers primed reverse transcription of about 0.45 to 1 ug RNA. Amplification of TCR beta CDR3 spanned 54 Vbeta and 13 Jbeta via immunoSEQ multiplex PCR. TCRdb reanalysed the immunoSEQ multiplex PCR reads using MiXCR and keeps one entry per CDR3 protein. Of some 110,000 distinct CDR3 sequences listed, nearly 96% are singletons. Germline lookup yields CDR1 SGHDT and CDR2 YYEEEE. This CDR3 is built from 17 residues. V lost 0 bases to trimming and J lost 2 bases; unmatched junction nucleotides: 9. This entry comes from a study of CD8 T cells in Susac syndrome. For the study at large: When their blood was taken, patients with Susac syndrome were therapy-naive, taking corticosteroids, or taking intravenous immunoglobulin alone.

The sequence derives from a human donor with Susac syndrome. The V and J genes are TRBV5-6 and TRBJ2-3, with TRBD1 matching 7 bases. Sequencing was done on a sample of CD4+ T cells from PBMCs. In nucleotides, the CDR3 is TGTGCCAGCAGCTTGGCCAGGGGGATTAGTAACACAGATACGCAGTATTTT. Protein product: CASSLARGISNTDTQYF.